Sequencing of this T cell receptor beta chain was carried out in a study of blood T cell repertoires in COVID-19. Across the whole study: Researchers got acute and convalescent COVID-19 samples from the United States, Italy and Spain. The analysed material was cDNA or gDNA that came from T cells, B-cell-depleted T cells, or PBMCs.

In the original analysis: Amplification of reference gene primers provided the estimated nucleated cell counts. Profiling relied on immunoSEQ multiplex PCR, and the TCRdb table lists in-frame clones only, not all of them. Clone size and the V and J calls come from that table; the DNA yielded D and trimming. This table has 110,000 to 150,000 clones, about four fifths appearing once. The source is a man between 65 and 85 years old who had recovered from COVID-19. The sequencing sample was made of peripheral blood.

The CDR3 reads CASSQGGGRATGELFF. For the CDR3, the DNA is TGTGCCAGCAGCCAAGGTGGCGGGAGGGCTACCGGGGAGCTGTTTTTT. The chain combines TRBV3-1 (or the pseudogene TRBV3-2) with TRBJ2-2, with 9 nucleotides matching TRBD2. This CDR3 comprises 16 residues. The V gene end was trimmed by 1 base and the J gene end by 5 bases; junction bases not matched to a gene: 5. In germline, CDR1 is LGHDT, CDR2 YNNKEL (reference sequence).